A single T cell receptor (beta chain) is shown here with its context. The antigen is unknown. The data belong to a study of cytomegalovirus exposure and HLA in healthy donors. Study-level points and caveats: Trimming of TCR beta V- and J-genes showed a link, identified in a later analysis, to a missense DCLRE1C variant. A few of the chains that were CMV-associated were confirmed in vitro to be specific for CMV antigens. In a later analysis, a genetic analysis reported fewer productive-TCR N-insertions in an Asian-associated ancestry cluster than the cohort average.

Germline assignment: CDR1 WNHNN and CDR2 SYGVQD (reference sequence). This CDR3 region has 15 residues. Germline trimming cut 3 bases from V and 5 bases from J; bases unmatched to any gene: 4. The PCR ran on 60 Vbeta and 13 Jbeta primers. Profiled with immunoSEQ multiplex PCR; TCRdb holds only in-frame clones, not every one. Here the sample spans fewer than 90,000 clones, 70% to 80% being singletons. This receptor was obtained from a woman in her thirties or forties in good health and CMV-seropositive. Sequencing used PBMCs. This chain links TRBV10-1 with TRBJ2-1, with 10 bases aligning to TRBD2. In DNA form, the CDR3 reads TGCGCCAGCAGTGATGGGACTAGCGCAGACAATGAGCAGTTCTTC. The encoded protein is CASSDGTSADNEQFF.